This T cell receptor (beta chain) was retrieved from a study of blood T cell repertoires in COVID-19 (dated by TCRdb to about 2020). About the study as a whole: Collaborator samples came from the United States, Italy and Spain and covered acute and convalescent phases of COVID-19. The prospective study material was composed of cDNA or gDNA derived from T cells, B-cell-depleted T cells, or PBMCs. Deeply sampled blood TCRbeta repertoires from subjects exposed to, actively infected with, or recovered from COVID-19 were included in the dataset. The repertoires were released in a freely available public database intended as a resource for research on the immune response to SARS-CoV-2. The samples were drawn from two sources: the first 160 participants of the ongoing ImmuneRACE study, and fewer than 1,500 subjects contributed by 6 global collaborators. Sample metadata almost always included a de-identified subject ID, COVID-19 status, age in years and sex. Where available, HLA class I and class II types were taken from metadata supplied by the sample provider and were not determined by assay-based typing. Broad study findings and their caveats: The quantity of clinical and demographic metadata differed by source and by participant and was supplied without curation.

From its cysteine to its phenylalanine, the CDR3 spans 18 amino acids. The CDR3 DNA has 54 bases and is translated from base 1. From a lookup of the germline V gene, CDR1 and CDR2 are KGHSH and LQKENI. V is trimmed back by 4 bases and J by 0 bases, and the junction contains 10 bases that no gene match accounts for. With respect to this clone: Which antigen it targets is not known. Base qualities were left out, and no much larger clone turns up one base away.

Collaborating institutions collected whole blood in K2EDTA tubes following their own protocols. For TCRbeta analysis, collaborator samples were shipped as frozen whole blood, as isolated PBMCs, or as DNA extracted from either sample type. The immunoSEQ Assay, a bias-controlled multiplex PCR, was used to amplify TCRbeta CDR3 regions from genomic DNA. Turning to the authors' computational methods: The number of nucleated cells in each sample was estimated by amplification of reference gene primers within the assay. To quantify the absolute abundance of each unique TCRbeta CDR3 rearrangement, sequence reads were collapsed and filtered. For each sample, productive Simpson clonality was calculated by taking the square root of Simpson's diversity index across productive rearrangements. TCRdb holds this immuneACCESS table with in-frame rearrangements only. Some clones are missing; in checked studies, unresolved V genes explain under half, and the rest has no known cause. The V and J calls and clone size come from that table; D and trimming were worked out from the DNA. The sample table contains about 300,000 clones; only one count was recorded for around 90% of them. The ten biggest clones cover around 1.2% of the sample.

The sample comprised peripheral blood. The sequence was collected from a man between 65 and 85 years old with acute or convalescent COVID-19. The V gene is TRBV18 and the J gene is TRBJ1-3; 9 bases in between match TRBD1. The bases are TGTGCCAGCTCACAGACCTTCCAGACAGGGGGCTCTGGAAACACCATATATTTT. This gives the protein CASSQTFQTGGSGNTIYF.